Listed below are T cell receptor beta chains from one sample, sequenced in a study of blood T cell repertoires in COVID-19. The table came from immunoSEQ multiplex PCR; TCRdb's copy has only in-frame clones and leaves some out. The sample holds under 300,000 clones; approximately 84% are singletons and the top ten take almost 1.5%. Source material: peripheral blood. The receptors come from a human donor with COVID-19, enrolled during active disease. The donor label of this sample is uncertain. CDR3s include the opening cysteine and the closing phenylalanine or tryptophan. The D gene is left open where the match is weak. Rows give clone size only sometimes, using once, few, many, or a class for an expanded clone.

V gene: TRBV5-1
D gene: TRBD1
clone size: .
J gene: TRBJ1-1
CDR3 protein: CASSDRGRGRAEAFF
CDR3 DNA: TGCGCCAGCAGCGACAGGGGACGAGGTCGGGCTGAAGCTTTCTTT

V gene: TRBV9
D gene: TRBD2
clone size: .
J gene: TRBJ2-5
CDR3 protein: CASSGGLAGAETQYF
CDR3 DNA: TGTGCCAGCAGCGGGGGACTAGCGGGCGCAGAGACCCAGTACTTC

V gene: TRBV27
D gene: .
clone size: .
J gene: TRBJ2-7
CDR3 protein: CASSFDSSLYEQYF
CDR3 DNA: TGTGCCAGCAGTTTCGATTCCTCCCTATACGAGCAGTACTTC

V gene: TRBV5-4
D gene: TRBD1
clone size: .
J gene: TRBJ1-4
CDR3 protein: CASSLQGAREKLFF
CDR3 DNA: TGTGCCAGCAGCCTACAGGGGGCGCGTGAAAAACTGTTTTTT

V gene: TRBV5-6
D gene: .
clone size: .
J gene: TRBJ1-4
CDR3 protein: CASSLETGFTTNEKLFF
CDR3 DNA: TGTGCCAGCAGCTTGGAAACCGGGTTTACAACTAATGAAAAACTGTTTTTT

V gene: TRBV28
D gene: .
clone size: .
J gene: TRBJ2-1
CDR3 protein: CASSLGAPRYNEQFF
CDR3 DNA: TGTGCCAGCAGTTTAGGGGCACCCCGGTACAATGAGCAGTTCTTC

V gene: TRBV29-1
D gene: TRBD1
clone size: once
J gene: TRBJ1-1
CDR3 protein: CSVGTGDGTEAFF
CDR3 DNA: TGCAGCGTTGGGACAGGGGACGGCACTGAAGCTTTCTTT

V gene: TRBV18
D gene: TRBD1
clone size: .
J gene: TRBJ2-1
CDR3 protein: CASSPDRVRNEQFF
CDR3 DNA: TGTGCCAGCTCACCAGACAGGGTGCGCAATGAGCAGTTCTTC

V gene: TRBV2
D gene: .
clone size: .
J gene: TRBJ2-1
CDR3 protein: CASSTGPYNEQFF
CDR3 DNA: TGTGCCAGCAGTACTGGGCCCTACAATGAGCAGTTCTTC

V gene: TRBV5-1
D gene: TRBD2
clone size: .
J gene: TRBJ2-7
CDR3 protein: CASTASGTTFYEQYF
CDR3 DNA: TGCGCCAGCACGGCTAGCGGGACCACTTTTTACGAGCAGTACTTC

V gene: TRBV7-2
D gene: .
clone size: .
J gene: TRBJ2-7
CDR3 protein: CASSPQGLSYEQYF
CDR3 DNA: TGTGCCAGCAGCCCACAGGGATTGAGCTACGAGCAGTACTTC

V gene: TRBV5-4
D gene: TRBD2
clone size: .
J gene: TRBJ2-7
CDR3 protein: CASSFASGSYEQYF
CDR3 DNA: TGTGCCAGCAGCTTTGCTAGCGGGAGCTACGAGCAGTACTTC

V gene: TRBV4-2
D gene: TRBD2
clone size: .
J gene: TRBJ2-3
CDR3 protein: CASSQDLRRGSTDTQYF
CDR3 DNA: TGTGCCAGCAGCCAAGATCTGAGGCGGGGGAGCACAGATACGCAGTATTTT

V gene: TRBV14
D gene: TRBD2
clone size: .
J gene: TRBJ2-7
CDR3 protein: CASSQGVLLAGGIKYF
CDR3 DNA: TGTGCCAGCAGCCAAGGAGTATTACTAGCGGGAGGAATCAAGTACTTC

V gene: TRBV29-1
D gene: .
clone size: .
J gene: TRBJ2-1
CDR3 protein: CSVDLGGDNEQFF
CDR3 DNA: TGCAGCGTTGATCTGGGGGGAGACAATGAGCAGTTCTTC

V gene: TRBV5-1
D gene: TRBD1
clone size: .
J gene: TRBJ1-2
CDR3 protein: CASSLTGGGYGYTF
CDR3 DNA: TGCGCCAGCAGCTTGACAGGGGGAGGATATGGCTACACCTTC

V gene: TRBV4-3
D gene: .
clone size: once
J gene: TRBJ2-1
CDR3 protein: CASSQDGGANEQFF
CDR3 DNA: TGCGCCAGCAGCCAAGATGGCGGCGCCAATGAGCAGTTCTTC

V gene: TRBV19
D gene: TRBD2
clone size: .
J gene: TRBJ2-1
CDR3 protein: CASSIEREGFGGQFF
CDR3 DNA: TGTGCCAGTAGTATCGAGCGGGAGGGCTTCGGAGGGCAGTTCTTC

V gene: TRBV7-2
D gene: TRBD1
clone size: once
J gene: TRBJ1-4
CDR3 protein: CASSLLGTENEKLFF
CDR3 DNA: TGTGCCAGCAGCTTATTAGGGACAGAGAATGAAAAACTGTTTTTT

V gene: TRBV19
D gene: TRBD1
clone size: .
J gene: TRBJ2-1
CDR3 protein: CASSLMGQISYNEQFF
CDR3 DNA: TGTGCCAGTAGTTTGATGGGACAGATCTCCTACAATGAGCAGTTCTTC

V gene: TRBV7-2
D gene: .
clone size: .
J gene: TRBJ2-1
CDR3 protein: CASSLNFGLNEQFF
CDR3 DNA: TGTGCCAGCAGCCTCAATTTCGGGTTAAATGAGCAGTTCTTC

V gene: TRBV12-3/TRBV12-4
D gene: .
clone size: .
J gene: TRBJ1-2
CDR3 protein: CASSHDWGYTF
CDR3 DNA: TGTGCCAGCAGTCATGACTGGGGCTACACCTTC

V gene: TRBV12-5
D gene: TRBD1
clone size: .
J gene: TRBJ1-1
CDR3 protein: CASGLGTGGGGTEAFF
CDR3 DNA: TGTGCTAGTGGTTTGGGGACAGGGGGTGGTGGGACTGAAGCTTTCTTT

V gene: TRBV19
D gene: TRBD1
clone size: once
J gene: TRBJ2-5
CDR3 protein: CASSAGTGIQETQYF
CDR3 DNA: TGTGCCAGTAGCGCCGGGACAGGGATACAAGAGACCCAGTACTTC

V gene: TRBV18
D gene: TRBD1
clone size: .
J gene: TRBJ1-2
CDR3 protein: CATSPGQDNYGYTF
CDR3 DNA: TGTGCCACCTCCCCGGGACAGGATAACTATGGCTACACCTTC

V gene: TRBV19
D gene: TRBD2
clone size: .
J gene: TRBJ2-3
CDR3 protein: CASSSGIVAGRAADTQYF
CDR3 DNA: TGTGCCAGTAGTTCAGGAATCGTAGCGGGACGAGCCGCAGATACGCAGTATTTT

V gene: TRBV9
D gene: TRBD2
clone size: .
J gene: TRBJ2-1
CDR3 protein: CASSIRLAGYNEQFF
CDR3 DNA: TGTGCCAGCAGCATTCGACTAGCGGGATACAATGAGCAGTTCTTC

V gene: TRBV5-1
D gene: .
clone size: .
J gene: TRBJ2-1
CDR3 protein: CASSWTNLLRNEQFF
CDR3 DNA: TGCGCCAGCAGCTGGACTAACCTTCTGCGTAATGAGCAGTTCTTC

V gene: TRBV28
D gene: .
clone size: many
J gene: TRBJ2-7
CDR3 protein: CASTLPPGGQTYEQYF
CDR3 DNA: TGTGCCAGCACCCTGCCCCCAGGGGGGCAAACCTACGAGCAGTACTTC

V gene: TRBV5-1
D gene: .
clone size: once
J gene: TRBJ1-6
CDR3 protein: CASSLDGDSPLHF
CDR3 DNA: TGCGCCAGCAGCTTGGACGGGGATTCACCCCTCCACTTT

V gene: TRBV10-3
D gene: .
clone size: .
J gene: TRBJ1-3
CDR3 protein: CAISELHSGNTIYF
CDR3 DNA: TGTGCCATCAGTGAACTGCACTCTGGAAACACCATATATTTT

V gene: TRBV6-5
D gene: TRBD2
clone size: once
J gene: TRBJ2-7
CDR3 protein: CASSSLTSGSHEQYF
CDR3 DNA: TGTGCCAGCAGTTCCCTGACTAGCGGGAGCCACGAGCAGTACTTC

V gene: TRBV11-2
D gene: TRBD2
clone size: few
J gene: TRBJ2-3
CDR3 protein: CASSLGLAGGESVDTQYF
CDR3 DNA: TGTGCCAGCAGCTTAGGACTAGCGGGAGGTGAATCGGTGGATACGCAGTATTTT

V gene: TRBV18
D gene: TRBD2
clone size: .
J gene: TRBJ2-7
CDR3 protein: CASSLAGTRGSEQYF
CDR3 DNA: TGTGCCAGCTCACTTGCCGGGACTAGGGGAAGCGAGCAGTACTTC

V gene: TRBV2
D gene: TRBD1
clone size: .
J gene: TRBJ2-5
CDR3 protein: CASSGDRGQETQYF
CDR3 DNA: TGTGCCAGCAGTGGGGACAGGGGACAAGAGACCCAGTACTTC

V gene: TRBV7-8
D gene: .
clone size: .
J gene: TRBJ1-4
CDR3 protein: CASSRPGGPNEKLFF
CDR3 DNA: TGTGCCAGCAGCCGCCCGGGCGGGCCTAATGAAAAACTGTTTTTT

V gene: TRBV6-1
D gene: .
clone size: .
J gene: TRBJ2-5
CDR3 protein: CASSEGAGIGTQYF
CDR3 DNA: TGTGCCAGCAGTGAAGGCGCGGGGATTGGGACCCAGTACTTC

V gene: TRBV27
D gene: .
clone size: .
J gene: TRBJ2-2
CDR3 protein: CASSSYPGPPAGGELFF
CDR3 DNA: TGTGCCAGCAGTTCTTACCCTGGACCGCCGGCGGGCGGGGAGCTGTTTTTT

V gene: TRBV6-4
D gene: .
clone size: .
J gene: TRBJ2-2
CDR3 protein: CASSPRQASNTGELFF
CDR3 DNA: TGTGCCAGCAGTCCAAGACAGGCATCGAACACCGGGGAGCTGTTTTTT

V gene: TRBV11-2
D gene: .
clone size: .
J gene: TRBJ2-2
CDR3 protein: CASSFVTGGTGELFF
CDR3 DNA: TGTGCCAGCAGCTTCGTGACAGGAGGTACCGGGGAGCTGTTTTTT

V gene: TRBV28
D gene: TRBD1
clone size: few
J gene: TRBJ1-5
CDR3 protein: CASNPQGWYQPQHF
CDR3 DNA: TGTGCCAGCAACCCACAGGGGTGGTATCAGCCCCAGCATTTT

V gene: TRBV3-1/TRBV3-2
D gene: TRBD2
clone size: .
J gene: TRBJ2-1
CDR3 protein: CASSLGTSGRGDEQFF
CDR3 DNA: TGTGCCAGCAGCCTTGGGACTAGCGGGAGGGGGGATGAGCAGTTCTTC

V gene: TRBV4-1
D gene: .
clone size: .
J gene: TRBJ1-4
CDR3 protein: CASGFSAGDREKLFF
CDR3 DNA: TGCGCCAGCGGATTCTCCGCGGGGGATCGAGAGAAACTGTTTTTT

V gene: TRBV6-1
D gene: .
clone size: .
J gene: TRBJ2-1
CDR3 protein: CASSELTGTYNEQFF
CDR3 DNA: TGTGCCAGCAGTGAATTAACCGGGACTTACAATGAGCAGTTCTTC

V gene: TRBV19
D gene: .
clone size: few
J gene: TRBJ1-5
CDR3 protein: CASTPGHPRGPQHF
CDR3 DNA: TGTGCCAGTACCCCGGGACACCCGAGGGGGCCCCAGCATTTT

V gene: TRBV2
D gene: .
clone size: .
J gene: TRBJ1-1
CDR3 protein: CASSTYRATEAFF
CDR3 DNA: TGTGCCAGCAGTACCTACAGGGCCACTGAAGCTTTCTTT

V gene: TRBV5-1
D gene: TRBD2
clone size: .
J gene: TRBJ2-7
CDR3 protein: CASSSTSGRQYEQYF
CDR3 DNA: TGCGCCAGCAGTTCGACTAGCGGGAGACAATACGAGCAGTACTTC

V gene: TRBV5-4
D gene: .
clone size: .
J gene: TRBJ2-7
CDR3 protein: CASSYFGGGLNYEQYF
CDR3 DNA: TGTGCCAGCAGCTACTTCGGAGGCGGTTTAAACTACGAGCAGTACTTC

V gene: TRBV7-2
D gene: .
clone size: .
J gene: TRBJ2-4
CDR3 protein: CASSQTLNIQYF
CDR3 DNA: TGTGCCAGCAGCCAGACTCTTAACATTCAGTACTTC

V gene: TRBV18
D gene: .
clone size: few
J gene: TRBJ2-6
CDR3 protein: CASSGGTEPFSGANVLTF
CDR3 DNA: TGTGCCAGCTCAGGCGGGACGGAGCCCTTTTCCGGGGCCAACGTCCTGACTTTC

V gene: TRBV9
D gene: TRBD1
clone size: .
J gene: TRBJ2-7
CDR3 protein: CASSPGDSRYYEQYF
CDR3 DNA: TGTGCCAGCAGCCCCGGGGACAGCCGATACTACGAGCAGTACTTC

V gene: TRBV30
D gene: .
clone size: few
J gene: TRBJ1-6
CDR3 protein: CAWIPAGGRNSPLHF
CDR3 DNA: TGTGCCTGGATTCCCGCGGGGGGCCGGAATTCACCCCTCCACTTT

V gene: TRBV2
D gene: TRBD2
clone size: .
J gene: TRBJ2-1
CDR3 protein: CASNRLAGGPGNNEQFF
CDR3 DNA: TGTGCCAGCAATCGACTAGCGGGAGGGCCCGGGAACAATGAGCAGTTCTTC

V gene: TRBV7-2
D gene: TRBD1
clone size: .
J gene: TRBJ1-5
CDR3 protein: CASSPTGGNQPQHF
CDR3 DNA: TGTGCCAGCAGCCCGACAGGGGGCAATCAGCCCCAGCATTTT

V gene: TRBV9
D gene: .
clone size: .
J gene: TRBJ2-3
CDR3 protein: CASSVVAGFSTDTQYF
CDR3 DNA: TGTGCCAGCAGCGTAGTGGCGGGATTTAGCACAGATACGCAGTATTTT

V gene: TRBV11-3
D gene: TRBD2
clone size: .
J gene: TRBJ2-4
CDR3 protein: CASGPGGGQNIQYF
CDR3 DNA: TGTGCCAGCGGCCCGGGGGGAGGACAAAACATTCAGTACTTC

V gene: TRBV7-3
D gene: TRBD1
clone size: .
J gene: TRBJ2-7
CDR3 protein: CASSFTGGGFGEQYF
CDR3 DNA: TGTGCCAGCAGCTTTACAGGGGGCGGTTTTGGCGAGCAGTACTTC

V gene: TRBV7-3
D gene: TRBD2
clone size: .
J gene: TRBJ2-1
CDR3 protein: CASSPPGLVSEQFF
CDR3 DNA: TGTGCCAGCAGCCCCCCGGGACTAGTAAGTGAGCAGTTCTTC

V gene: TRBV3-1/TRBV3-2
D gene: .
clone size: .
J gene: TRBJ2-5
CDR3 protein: CASSFRGRETQYF
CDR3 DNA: TGTGCCAGCAGCTTCAGGGGCCGAGAGACCCAGTACTTC

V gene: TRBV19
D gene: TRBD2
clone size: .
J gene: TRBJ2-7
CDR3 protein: CACKQSPSTSGPYEQYF
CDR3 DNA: TGTGCCTGCAAGCAATCTCCCTCAACTAGCGGACCCTACGAGCAGTACTTC